In its sample, the clone carrying this T cell receptor (beta chain) was seen many times. Primed by a sample-barcoded 5' primer and a J-beta primer mix, a second PCR proceeded for about 6 to 11 cycles. TCRdb independently ran MiXCR on the 5' RACE reads; one entry per CDR3 protein. The table lists about 1,500,000 distinct CDR3 sequences, 25% to 30% of them singletons. This entry belongs to a study of blood T cells in healthy people across ages. The CDR3 is 14 amino acids. Germline CDR1 and CDR2: SGHKS and YYEKEE (reference sequence). With V trimmed by 4 bases and J by 4 bases, 6 bases remained unmatched.

This TCR was sampled from a woman aged 25 to 45 in good health. Material for sequencing was blood. The chain carries TRBV5-5 and TRBJ2-7; 9 bases are shared with TRBD2. CDR3 DNA: TGTGCCAGCAGCACAAGGACTAGCGCATACGAGCAGTACTTC. This sequence encodes CASSTRTSAYEQYF.